This passage covers 32 T cell receptor beta chains from one sample sequenced in a study of shared clonotypes between healthy human individuals. Libraries were prepared by immunoSEQ multiplex PCR; TCRdb keeps only in-frame clonotypes and omits some of them. The table shows about 1.9 million clones, with approximately 92% occurring only once. Naive CD8 cells lacked CD45RO and underwent positive selection for CCR7, leaving out terminally differentiated effector memory CD45RA+ cells. The sample taken for sequencing was naive CD8+ T cells from PBMCs. The receptors derive from a man between 18 and 29 years old in good health. Some clones in this sample may be carry-over from other donors' samples.

The chain is built from TRBV7-9 and TRBJ1-4, with a weak D call TRBD1 (5 bases). Germline CDR1 reads SEHNR; CDR2 reads FQNEAQ (reference sequence). The V gene lost 2 bases and the J gene lost 4 bases, with 11 bases spanning the gap. The CDR3 has 15 residues. CDR3 sequence (DNA): TGTGCCAGCAGCTTATTCCAGGGAGGTAATGAAAAACTGTTTTTT. This encodes CASSLFQGGNEKLFF.

The chain is built from TRBV28 and TRBJ1-1; possibly TRBD1 for D (5 bases). The V end was cut by 6 bases, the J end by 3 bases, with 20 bases between. In germline, CDR1 is MDHEN, CDR2 SYDVKM. This CDR3 comprises 16 residues. The CDR3 here is CASSLWGSGEHTEAFF. The CDR3 bases are TGTGCCAGCAGCCTCTGGGGGTCGGGGGAACACACTGAAGCTTTCTTT. The complete variable domain, with remaining parts taken from reference TRBV28 and TRBJ1-1, reads DVKVTQSSRYLVKRTGEKVFLECVQDMDHENMFWYRQDPGLGLRLIYFSYDVKMKEKGDIPEGYSVSREKKERFSLILESASTNQTSMYLCASSLWGSGEHTEAFFGQGTRLTVV.

V gene TRBV9 combines with J gene TRBJ2-3; 10 nucleotides align to TRBD2. The V gene's germline CDR1 is SGDLS and CDR2 YYNGEE. Losses at the gene ends were 7 bases for V and 2 bases for J; bases not matched to a gene: 1. This CDR3 contains 13 residues. CDR3 DNA: TGTGCCAGCGGGACTAGCGACACAGATACGCAGTATTTT. It translates to CASGTSDTDTQYF.

DNA of the CDR3: TGTGCCAGCAAGGGGGGTACTGAAGCTTTCTTT. Translation gives CASKGGTEAFF. The chain couples TRBV25-1 to TRBJ1-1; weak D call: TRBD1 (6 bases). CDR1 is MGHDK and CDR2 is SYGVNS in the germline V gene. Trimming shortened V by 7 bases and J by 5 bases, and 8 bases separated the two germline ends. This CDR3 contains 11 residues.

J is TRBJ2-7 and V is TRBV11-2; D call uncertain. V was cut by 4 bases and J by 9 bases, with 13 bases left in between. This CDR3 has 12 amino acids. Germline CDR1 and CDR2: SGHAT and FQNNGV. CDR3 in DNA: TGTGCCAGCAGCTACAGATCCCTCGGGCAGTACTTC. Encoded protein: CASSYRSLGQYF.

For the CDR3, the DNA is TGCGCCAGCAGCCAAGGAGGATTGCGGAGCCTAGGGGAAAAACTGTTTTTT. Translating gives CASSQGGLRSLGEKLFF. The genes are TRBV4-1 and TRBJ1-4; D is unclear. The CDR3 is 17 amino acids. Germline V gene data show CDR1 as MGHRA and CDR2 as YSYEKL. The V and J ends lost 1 base and 8 bases respectively, with 20 bases between them.

This rearrangement joins TRBV7-2 to TRBJ2-7, with 7 bases that match TRBD2. Unmatched junction bases numbered 12, after V lost 7 bases and J lost 6 bases. Germline-derived CDR1 and CDR2 are SGHTA and FQGNSA. The CDR3 is made up of 14 amino acids. The CDR3 DNA follows: TGTGCCAGCACCCCTGGGGGGGAGGGAGTCGAGCAGTACTTC. Its protein product is CASTPGGEGVEQYF. The variable domain in full, with the rest retrieved from reference TRBV7-2 and TRBJ2-7, is GAGVSQSPSNKVTEKGKDVELRCDPISGHTALYWYRQSLGQGLEFLIYFQGNSAPDKSGLPSDRFSAERTGGSVSTLTIQRTQQEDSAVYLCASTPGGEGVEQYFGPGTRLTVT.

This sequence joins TRBV27 and TRBJ2-7; D gene uncertain. The CDR3 is 14 amino acids. The germline CDR1 and CDR2 sequences are MNHEY and SMNVEV (reference sequence). V was shortened by 2 bases and J by 2 bases, with 10 bases between the two germline ends. The CDR3 loop reads CASSLIGTAYEQYF. The DNA for the CDR3 is TGTGCCAGCAGTTTAATAGGAACCGCCTACGAGCAGTACTTC.

This clone was found once. The chain joins TRBV4-1 to TRBJ1-5, with 8 positions matching TRBD1. Trimming removed 3 bases from V and 7 bases from J; junction bases left unmatched: 5. The CDR3 is 14 amino acids. The germline V gene has CDR1 MGHRA and CDR2 YSYEKL. The CDR3 DNA follows: TGCGCCAGCAGCCACGGGACAGGCGAACAGCCCCAGCATTTT. It translates to CASSHGTGEQPQHF.

Points on this clone: The identical CDR3 is also encoded by other nucleotide sequences in the sample. The CDR3 DNA follows: TGTGCCAGCAGCCCCACGGTGGGGGAGACCCAGTACTTC. This translates into CASSPTVGETQYF. J is TRBJ2-5 and V is TRBV7-3; no reliable D call. Trimming shortened V by 5 bases and J by 5 bases, and 12 bases separated the two germline ends. The CDR3 is 13 amino acids. CDR1 and CDR2 (germline): SGHTA, FQGTGA.

The V gene is TRBV9, the J gene TRBJ2-1; 10 nucleotides agree with TRBD2. There are 17 residues in the CDR3. The V gene end was trimmed by 4 bases and the J gene end by 8 bases; junction bases not matched to a gene: 15. Germline CDR1 is SGDLS and CDR2 is YYNGEE. The CDR3 reads CASSTSGRATKNYEQFF. CDR3 DNA sequence: TGTGCCAGCAGCACCAGCGGGAGGGCCACTAAGAATTATGAGCAGTTCTTC.

This chain uses TRBV7-2 with TRBJ1-1, with D hard to call. Germline V gene data show CDR1 as SGHTA and CDR2 as FQGNSA. CDR3 size: 12 residues. V lost 1 base to trimming and J lost 8 bases, with 8 bases between them. The CDR3 loop reads CASSLDFREAFF. DNA for the CDR3: TGTGCCAGCAGCTTAGATTTCAGGGAAGCTTTCTTT. The variable domain in full, with the rest retrieved from reference TRBV7-2 and TRBJ1-1, is GAGVSQSPSNKVTEKGKDVELRCDPISGHTALYWYRQSLGQGLEFLIYFQGNSAPDKSGLPSDRFSAERTGGSVSTLTIQRTQQEDSAVYLCASSLDFREAFFGQGTRLTVV.

The V call is TRBV7-9, the J call TRBJ2-1, with TRBD2 identical over 10 bases. The V gene's germline CDR1 is SEHNR and CDR2 FQNEAQ (reference sequence). J was trimmed by 8 bases and V by 5 bases; bases with no gene match: 6. CDR3 length: 14 residues. The CDR3 nucleotides read TGTGCCAGCAGCCAGAGCGGGAGGGCCGATGAGCAGTTCTTC. It encodes CASSQSGRADEQFF.

V gene TRBV5-1 combines with J gene TRBJ1-1, with 10 bases identical to TRBD1. The CDR3 runs 13 residues. Germline lookup yields CDR1 SGHRS and CDR2 YFSETQ. The V gene end was trimmed by 4 bases and the J gene end by 7 bases; junction bases not matched to a gene: 4. The CDR3 spells CASSVGTGDEAFF. In nucleotides, the CDR3 is TGCGCCAGCAGCGTCGGGACAGGGGATGAAGCTTTCTTT.

The chain employs TRBV28 and TRBJ1-5; D not certain. Trimming shortened V by 2 bases and J by 6 bases, and 14 bases separated the two germline ends. The CDR3 covers 15 residues. The germline V gene has CDR1 MDHEN and CDR2 SYDVKM. The CDR3 loop is CASSLSFPWGQPQHF. The CDR3 DNA reads TGTGCCAGCAGTTTAAGTTTCCCTTGGGGTCAGCCCCAGCATTTT.

With regard to this clone: Other DNA sequences in the same sample also yield this CDR3. V and J are TRBV19 and TRBJ2-3; D remains unclear. The CDR3 runs 12 residues. The ends were cut back, 6 bases at V and 4 bases at J, with 8 bases in the middle. The germline CDR1 and CDR2 sequences are LNHDA and SQIVND (reference sequence). Written as DNA, the CDR3 is TGTGCCAGTAGCCCTAGGGCAGATACGCAGTATTTT. This encodes CASSPRADTQYF.

The V call is TRBV7-2, the J call TRBJ2-1; tentative D call: TRBD2 (5 bases). Trimming took 4 bases from V and 0 from J, leaving 10 bases between them. Germline values: CDR1 SGHTA, CDR2 FQGNSA. There are 15 residues in the CDR3. Written as DNA, the CDR3 is TGTGCCAGCAGCTCGGGAACGAGCTCCTACAATGAGCAGTTCTTC. Translated: CASSSGTSSYNEQFF.

V is TRBV7-2 and J is TRBJ1-1; D gene uncertain. From germline, CDR1 is SGHTA and CDR2 FQGNSA. CDR3 length: 14 residues. V lost 2 bases, J lost 4 bases, and 11 bases lay in between. CDR3 DNA: TGTGCCAGCAGCTTAAGTCGTCTCGGCACTGAAGCTTTCTTT. This encodes CASSLSRLGTEAFF.

The chain carries TRBV6-5 and TRBJ2-7, with a weak D call TRBD2 (6 bases). Germline loops: CDR1 MNHEY, CDR2 SVGAGI. The CDR3 is 14 residues long. V was trimmed by 7 bases and J by 3 bases, leaving 16 bases between them. In DNA form, the CDR3 reads TGTGCCAGCACCCCGCGGGAAGGCCTCTACGAGCAGTACTTC. Its translation: CASTPREGLYEQYF.

This sequence joins TRBV4-1 and TRBJ1-2; TRBD1 matches 11 bases. From germline, CDR1 is MGHRA and CDR2 YSYEKL. This CDR3 comprises 16 residues. The ends lost 0 bases at V and 5 bases at J; junction bases unmatched: 5. The CDR3 nucleotides read TGCGCCAGCAGCCAAGACATTGGACAGGGGGCATATGGCTACACCTTC. Translation gives CASSQDIGQGAYGYTF.

This clone was detected only once. The rearrangement joins TRBV4-1 to TRBJ2-7; D possibly matches TRBD1 or TRBD2 (5 bases each). CDR3 length: 17 amino acids. Deletions cut 3 bases from V and 6 bases from J, with 24 bases between. From germline, CDR1 is MGHRA and CDR2 YSYEKL. CDR3 region: CASSQGSLGPRSGEQYF. The CDR3 nucleotides read TGCGCCAGCAGCCAGGGGAGTTTGGGGCCAAGGAGTGGCGAGCAGTACTTC.

This chain links TRBV6-5 with TRBJ1-6; TRBD1 matches 7 bases. Trimming cost V 5 bases and J 16 bases; bases outside gene matches: 11. This CDR3 is 13 amino acids long. Per the germline V gene, CDR1 is MNHEY and CDR2 is SVGAGI. The CDR3 DNA reads as TGTGCCAGCAGTACCTGGACAGGCGAGGGACTCCACTTT. Amino acid sequence: CASSTWTGEGLHF.

This chain uses TRBV6-1 with TRBJ1-1, with 9 bases fitting TRBD1. The CDR3 has 13 amino acids. The germline gives CDR1 MNHNS, CDR2 SASEGT. V lost 6 bases to trimming and J lost 11 bases; unmatched junction nucleotides: 10. The CDR3, as DNA: TGTGCCAGCAGCGAGGACAGGGGAGACCCCGCTTTCTTT. Translating it yields CASSEDRGDPAFF.

V usage is TRBV28 and J usage is TRBJ2-4, with 11 bases lining up with TRBD2. Germline V lookup: CDR1 MDHEN, CDR2 SYDVKM. V lost 9 bases, J lost 0 bases, and 13 bases stayed unmatched. The CDR3 runs 18 residues. CDR3 residues: CASRGLAETILAKNIQYF. CDR3 DNA sequence: TGTGCCAGTCGGGGACTAGCGGAAACAATATTAGCCAAAAACATTCAGTACTTC.

The gene calls are TRBV15 and TRBJ2-7, with TRBD1 as a possible D gene (6 bases). The length of the CDR3 is 14 residues. Germline values: CDR1 LNHNV, CDR2 YYDKDF (reference sequence). V was trimmed by 5 bases and J by 3 bases, leaving 14 bases between them. The CDR3 sequence: CATSPGVRDYEQYF. CDR3 sequence (DNA): TGTGCCACCAGCCCAGGGGTTAGGGACTACGAGCAGTACTTC.

The chain uses TRBV29-1 and TRBJ1-5; 7 bases fit TRBD1. CDR1 and CDR2 from the germline V gene are SQVTM and ANQGSEA. After removal of 7 bases from V and 5 bases from J, the junction contained 8 bases not matched to a gene. This CDR3 has 13 residues. The CDR3 DNA follows: TGCAGCGCCCAGACAGGGTCGGATCAGCCCCAGCATTTT. Its translation is CSAQTGSDQPQHF.

The chain employs TRBV7-9 and TRBJ1-1; 9 bases match TRBD1. After removal of 1 base from V and 4 bases from J, the junction contained 7 bases not matched to a gene. Germline V CDR1 and CDR2: SEHNR, FQNEAQ (reference sequence). CDR3 length: 16 amino acids. The CDR3 reads CASSLVPGQGGTEAFF. In nucleotides, the CDR3 is TGTGCCAGCAGCTTAGTGCCGGGACAGGGCGGCACTGAAGCTTTCTTT.

The chain is built from TRBV10-3 and TRBJ1-4; TRBD1 matches at 8 bases. This CDR3 contains 16 residues. The V gene end was trimmed by 2 bases and the J gene end by 1 base; junction bases not matched to a gene: 3. Germline V gives CDR1 ENHRY, CDR2 SYGVKD. The CDR3 loop reads CAISEPDRGTNEKLFF. CDR3 nucleotide sequence: TGTGCCATCAGTGAGCCCGACAGGGGAACTAATGAAAAACTGTTTTTT.

The sample holds one count of this clone. The CDR3 coding sequence is TGTGCCAGCAGCTCTCACCCCCTAGCGGATTCCTACAATGAGCAGTTCTTC. Protein sequence: CASSSHPLADSYNEQFF. V usage is TRBV7-9 and J usage is TRBJ2-1, with 7 bases aligning to TRBD2. This CDR3 is 17 amino acids long. CDR1 SEHNR and CDR2 FQNEAQ come from the germline V gene (reference sequence). After removal of 4 bases from V and 1 base from J, the junction contained 10 bases not matched to a gene.

The rearrangement links TRBV27 to TRBJ2-5; possibly TRBD2 for D (6 bases). Germline V gene data show CDR1 as MNHEY and CDR2 as SMNVEV (reference sequence). This CDR3 has 14 residues. V shed 5 bases and J shed 5 bases, with 15 bases lying between them. This CDR3 reads CASSGREPGETQYF. CDR3 DNA sequence: TGTGCCAGCAGTGGCCGGGAGCCCGGGGAGACCCAGTACTTC.

The V call is TRBV6-4, the J call TRBJ1-2, with 10 nucleotides matching TRBD1. Germline V gene lookup returns CDR1 MRHNA and CDR2 SNTAGT. The CDR3 is made up of 15 amino acids. Unmatched junction bases numbered 6, after V lost 2 bases and J lost 6 bases. The CDR3 sequence is CASSDGDRGPDGYTF. The CDR3 DNA sequence: TGTGCCAGCAGTGACGGAGACAGGGGGCCCGATGGCTACACCTTC.

A word on this clone: The same CDR3 is also encoded by other DNA sequences in this sample. The V and J genes are TRBV11-2 and TRBJ1-3; possible D gene TRBD1, 5 bases. Germline lookup yields CDR1 SGHAT and CDR2 FQNNGV. The CDR3 is 14 amino acids. With 5 bases removed from V and 0 bases from J, the gap between germline ends came to 8 bases. DNA for the CDR3: TGTGCCAGCAGCCTTGGGGGCTCTGGAAACACCATATATTTT. As protein: CASSLGGSGNTIYF.